This T cell receptor beta chain originates from a study of blood T cell repertoires in COVID-19. The repertoire was sequenced with immunoSEQ multiplex PCR; TCRdb's copy has only in-frame clones and lacks some. The table records roughly 55,000 clones, roughly 90% of them present only once. In germline, CDR1 is SGHRS, CDR2 YFSETQ. Trimming took off 4 bases at V and 2 bases at J, with 16 bases between the two ends. The CDR3 runs 16 residues. The clonotype was recovered from a human donor with active COVID-19. The donor label of this sample is uncertain. This chain links TRBV5-1 with TRBJ1-3, with no clear D. Material: peripheral blood. This CDR3 reads CASSTGWLTPGNTIYF. DNA for the CDR3: TGCGCCAGCAGCACCGGGTGGCTTACACCTGGAAACACCATATATTTT.